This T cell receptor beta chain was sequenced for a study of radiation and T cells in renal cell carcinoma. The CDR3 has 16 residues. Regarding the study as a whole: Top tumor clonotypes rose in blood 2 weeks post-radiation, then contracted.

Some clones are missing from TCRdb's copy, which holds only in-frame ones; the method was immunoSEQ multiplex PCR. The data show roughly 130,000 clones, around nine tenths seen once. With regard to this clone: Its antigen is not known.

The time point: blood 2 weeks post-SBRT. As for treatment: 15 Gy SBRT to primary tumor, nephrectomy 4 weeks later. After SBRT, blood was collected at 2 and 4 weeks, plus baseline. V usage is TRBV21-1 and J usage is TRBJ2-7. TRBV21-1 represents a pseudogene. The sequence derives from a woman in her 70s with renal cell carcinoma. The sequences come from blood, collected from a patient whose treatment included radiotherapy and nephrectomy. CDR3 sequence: CASTRSGAKVPYEQYF. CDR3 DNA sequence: TGTGCCAGCACCCGGTCGGGGGCGAAGGTACCCTACGAGCAGTACTTC.